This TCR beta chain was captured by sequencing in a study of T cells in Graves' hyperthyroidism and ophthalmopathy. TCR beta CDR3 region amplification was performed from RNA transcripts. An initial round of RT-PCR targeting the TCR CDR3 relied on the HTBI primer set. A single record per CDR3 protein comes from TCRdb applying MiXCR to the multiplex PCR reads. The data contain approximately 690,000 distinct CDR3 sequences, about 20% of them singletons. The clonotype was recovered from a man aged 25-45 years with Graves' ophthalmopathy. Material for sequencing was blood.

The CDR3 coding sequence is TGTGCCAGCAGCTTAGGCCCAGCCAATGAGCAGTTCTTC. This gives the protein CASSLGPANEQFF. The V gene is TRBV7-3, the J gene TRBJ2-1; D unclear. The CDR3 is 13 amino acids. Trimming took off 2 bases at V and 6 bases at J, with 8 bases between the two ends. Germline V CDR1 and CDR2: SGHTA, FQGTGA.